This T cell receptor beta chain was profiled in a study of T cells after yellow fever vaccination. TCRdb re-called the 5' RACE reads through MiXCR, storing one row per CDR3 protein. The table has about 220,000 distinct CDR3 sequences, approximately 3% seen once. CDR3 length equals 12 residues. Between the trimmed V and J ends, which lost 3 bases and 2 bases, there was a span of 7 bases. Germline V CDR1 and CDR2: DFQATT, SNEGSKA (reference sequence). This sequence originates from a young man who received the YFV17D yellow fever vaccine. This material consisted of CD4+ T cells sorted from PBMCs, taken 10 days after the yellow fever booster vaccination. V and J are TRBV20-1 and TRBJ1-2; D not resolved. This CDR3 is CSASDGNYGYTF. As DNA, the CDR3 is TGCAGTGCTAGCGACGGGAACTATGGCTACACCTTC.